This TCR beta chain appears in the sequencing data of a study of blood T cell repertoires in COVID-19. Whole-study context: Whether acute or convalescent, the COVID-19 samples came from the United States, Italy and Spain.

Authors' data handling: Researchers report that nucleated cell counts were estimated from reference gene primer amplification. Clones were sequenced by immunoSEQ multiplex PCR, and TCRdb holds only the in-frame ones, with some missing. That table supplies the V and J calls and clone size; D and trimming were determined from the DNA. Among fewer than 100,000 clones, about 85% were seen once, and the ten largest hold more than 4.5%. This clone was observed a single time. CDR3 length: 16 amino acids. V gave up 1 base and J gave up 4 bases; unmatched junction bases: 6. Per the germline V gene, CDR1 is SEHNR and CDR2 is FQNEAQ (reference sequence).

This rearrangement joins TRBV7-9 to TRBJ2-3, with 9 positions matching TRBD2. Sequenced material: peripheral blood. This clonotype was sampled from a man between 65 and 79 years old with acute or convalescent COVID-19. CDR3: CASSLVPSGDADTQYF. CDR3 sequence (DNA): TGTGCCAGCAGCTTAGTCCCTAGCGGGGACGCAGATACGCAGTATTTT.